This TCR beta chain was identified in a study of shared clonotypes between healthy human individuals. Whole-study context: Three plates each covered CD4 naive and memory; CD8 naive two, CD8 memory one. Study-level points and caveats: Depth was large, yet rarefaction showed that sorted-subset sequencing was incomplete.

The CDR3 is made up of 13 amino acids. V was cut by 4 bases and J by 3 bases, with 7 bases left in between. Germline V gene data show CDR1 as SGDLS and CDR2 as YYNGEE. Points on this clone: Its antigen is not identified.

Splitting the CD4+ cells yielded a CD45RA+ naive subset and a CD45RA-negative memory subset. TCRdb keeps only in-frame clones here, not all; method: immunoSEQ multiplex PCR. The sample has 950,000 to 1,100,000 clones; about 70% are singletons. The clonotype was recovered from a man between 18 and 29 years old in good health. The J gene is TRBJ2-2, the V gene TRBV9, with D uncertain. Sample: memory CD4+ T cells sorted from blood. The subset denotes: CD45RA-negative fraction. CDR3 amino acids: CASSSLDTGELFF. DNA of the CDR3: TGTGCCAGCAGCAGTCTGGACACCGGGGAGCTGTTTTTT.